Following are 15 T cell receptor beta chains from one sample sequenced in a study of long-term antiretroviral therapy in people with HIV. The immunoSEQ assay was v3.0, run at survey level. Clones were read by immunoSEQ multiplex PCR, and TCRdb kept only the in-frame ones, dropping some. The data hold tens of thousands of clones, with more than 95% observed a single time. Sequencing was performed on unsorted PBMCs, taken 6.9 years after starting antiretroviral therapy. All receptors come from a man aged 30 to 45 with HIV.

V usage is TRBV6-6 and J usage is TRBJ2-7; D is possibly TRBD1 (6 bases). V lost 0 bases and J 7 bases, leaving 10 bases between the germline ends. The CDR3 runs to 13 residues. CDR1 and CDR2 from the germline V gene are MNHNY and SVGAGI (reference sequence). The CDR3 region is CASSYSTGGEQYF. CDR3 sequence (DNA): TGTGCCAGCAGTTACTCGACAGGAGGAGAGCAGTACTTC.

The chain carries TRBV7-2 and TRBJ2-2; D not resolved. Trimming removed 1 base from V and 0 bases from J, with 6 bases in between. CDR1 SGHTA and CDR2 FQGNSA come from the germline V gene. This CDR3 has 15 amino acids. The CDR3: CASSLGRPNTGELFF. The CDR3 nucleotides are TGTGCCAGCAGCTTAGGACGGCCGAACACCGGGGAGCTGTTTTTT.

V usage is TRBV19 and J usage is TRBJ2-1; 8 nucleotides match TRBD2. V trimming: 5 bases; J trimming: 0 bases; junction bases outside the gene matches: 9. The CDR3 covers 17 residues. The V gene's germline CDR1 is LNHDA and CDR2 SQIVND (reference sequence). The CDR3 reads CASSPFPAGVSYNEQFF. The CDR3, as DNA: TGTGCCAGTAGTCCTTTCCCAGCGGGAGTCTCCTACAATGAGCAGTTCTTC.

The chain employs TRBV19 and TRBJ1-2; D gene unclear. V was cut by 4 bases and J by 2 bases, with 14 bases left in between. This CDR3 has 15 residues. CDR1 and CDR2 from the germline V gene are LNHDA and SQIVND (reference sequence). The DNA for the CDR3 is TGTGCCAGTAGTACCCCCGCTAGAGGGAACTATGGCTACACCTTC. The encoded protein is CASSTPARGNYGYTF.

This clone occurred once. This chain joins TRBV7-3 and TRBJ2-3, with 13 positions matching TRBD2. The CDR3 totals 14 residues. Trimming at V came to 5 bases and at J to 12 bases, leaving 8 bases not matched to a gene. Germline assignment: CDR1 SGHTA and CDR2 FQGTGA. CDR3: CASSQTTSGGSQYF. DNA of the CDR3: TGTGCCAGCAGCCAGACGACTAGCGGGGGGAGTCAGTATTTT.

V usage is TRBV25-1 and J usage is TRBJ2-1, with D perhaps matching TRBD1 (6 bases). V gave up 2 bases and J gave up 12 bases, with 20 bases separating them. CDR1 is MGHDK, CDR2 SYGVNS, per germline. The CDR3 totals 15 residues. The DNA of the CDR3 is TGTGCCAGCAGTGAACACCGGGACACCTTTTTAGGGCAGTTCTTC. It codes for CASSEHRDTFLGQFF.

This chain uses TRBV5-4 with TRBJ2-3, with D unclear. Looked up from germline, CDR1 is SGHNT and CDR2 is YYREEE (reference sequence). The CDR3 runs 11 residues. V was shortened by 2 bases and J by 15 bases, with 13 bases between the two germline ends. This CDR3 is CASSFGGSSYF. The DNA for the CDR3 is TGTGCCAGCAGCTTCGGTGGAAGCTCCTATTTT.

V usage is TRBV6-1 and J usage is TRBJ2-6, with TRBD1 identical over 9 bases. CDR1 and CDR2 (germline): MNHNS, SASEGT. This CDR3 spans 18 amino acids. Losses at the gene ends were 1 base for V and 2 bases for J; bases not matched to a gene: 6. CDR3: CASSEVPGQGTGANVLTF. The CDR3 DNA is TGTGCCAGCAGTGAAGTCCCGGGACAGGGTACTGGGGCCAACGTCCTGACTTTC.

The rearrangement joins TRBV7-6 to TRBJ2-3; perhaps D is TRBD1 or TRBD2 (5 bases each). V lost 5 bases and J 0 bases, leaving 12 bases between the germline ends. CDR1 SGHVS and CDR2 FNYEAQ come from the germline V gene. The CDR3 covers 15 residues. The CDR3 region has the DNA TGTGCCAGCAGCCCCGGGACCCGTAGCACAGATACGCAGTATTTT. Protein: CASSPGTRSTDTQYF.

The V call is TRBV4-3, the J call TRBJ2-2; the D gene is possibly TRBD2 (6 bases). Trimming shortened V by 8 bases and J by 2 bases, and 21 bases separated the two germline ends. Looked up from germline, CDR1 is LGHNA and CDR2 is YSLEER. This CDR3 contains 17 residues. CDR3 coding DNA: TGCGCCAGCTCAGTCGGACGGGGGACCTTCAACACCGGGGAGCTGTTTTTT. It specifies CASSVGRGTFNTGELFF.

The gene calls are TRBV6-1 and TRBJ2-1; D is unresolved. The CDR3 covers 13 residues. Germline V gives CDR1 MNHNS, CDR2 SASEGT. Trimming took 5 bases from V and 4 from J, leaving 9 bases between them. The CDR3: CASSTTYYNEQFF. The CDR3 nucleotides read TGTGCCAGCAGTACAACATATTACAATGAGCAGTTCTTC.

The CDR3 DNA reads TGTGCCAGCAGCTCCTGGGCGGGAGGGTCCTACGAGCAGTACTTC. It translates to CASSSWAGGSYEQYF. The chain employs TRBV5-6 and TRBJ2-7; the match to TRBD2 covers 9 bases. The CDR3 is 15 residues long. Germline loops: CDR1 SGHDT, CDR2 YYEEEE. V gave up 3 bases and J gave up 1 base; unmatched junction bases: 5.

For the CDR3, the DNA is TGCGCCAGCGCCGGGACTAGCGTGTCGAATGAGCAGTTCTTC. It yields the protein CASAGTSVSNEQFF. This chain joins TRBV5-1 and TRBJ2-1; TRBD2 matches at 10 bases. The CDR3 spans 14 residues. The V segment lost 7 bases and the J segment 7 bases; nucleotides outside the gene matches: 8. Germline loops: CDR1 SGHRS, CDR2 YFSETQ.

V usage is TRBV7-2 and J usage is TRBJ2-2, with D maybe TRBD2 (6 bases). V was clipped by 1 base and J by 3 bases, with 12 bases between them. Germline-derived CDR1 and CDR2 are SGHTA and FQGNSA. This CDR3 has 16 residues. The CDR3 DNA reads TGTGCCAGCAGCTTAGTGTGGAGGGTCGACACCGGGGAGCTGTTTTTT. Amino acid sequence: CASSLVWRVDTGELFF. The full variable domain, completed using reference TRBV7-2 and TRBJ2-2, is GAGVSQSPSNKVTEKGKDVELRCDPISGHTALYWYRQSLGQGLEFLIYFQGNSAPDKSGLPSDRFSAERTGGSVSTLTIQRTQQEDSAVYLCASSLVWRVDTGELFFGEGSRLTVL.

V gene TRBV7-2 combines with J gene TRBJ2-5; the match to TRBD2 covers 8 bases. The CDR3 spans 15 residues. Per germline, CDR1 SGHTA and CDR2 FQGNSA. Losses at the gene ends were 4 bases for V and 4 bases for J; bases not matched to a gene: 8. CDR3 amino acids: CASSSRGGRRETQYF. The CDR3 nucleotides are TGTGCCAGCAGCTCCCGGGGCGGGAGGCGAGAGACCCAGTACTTC.